Described below is a single T cell receptor (beta chain) sequence and its context. Its specificity is unknown. The sample comes from a study of cytomegalovirus exposure and HLA in healthy donors. A multiplex PCR was run with 60 Vbeta primers and 13 Jbeta primers. Data came from immunoSEQ multiplex PCR; TCRdb stores just in-frame clones and leaves some out. The sample yields 100,000 to 150,000 clones, roughly a tenth seen once. CDR1 and CDR2 (germline): SGHNT, YYREEE (reference sequence). The V gene lost 4 bases and the J gene lost 0 bases, with 14 bases spanning the gap. The CDR3 consists of 16 residues. Study results and limitations: Sequencing depth across donors, presence/absence analyses assumed, was roughly uniform.

This chain connects TRBV5-4 to TRBJ2-1; D is unclear. Sequenced: PBMCs. The receptor comes from a woman aged 18-29 years in good health and CMV-seropositive. The CDR3 nucleotides read TGTGCCAGCAGCCTGTTCCTAGGAGTCTCCTACAATGAGCAGTTCTTC. Its protein product is CASSLFLGVSYNEQFF.